One and the same sample provided the 24 T cell receptor beta chains below, sequenced in a study of molecular identifiers for immune sequencing clone quantification. In TCRdb, the PCR reads were re-called with MiXCR into one record per CDR3 protein. The table lists around 480,000 distinct CDR3 sequences, around 23% of them singletons. Sequencing was carried out using naive CD8+ T cells from blood, with Jurkat cell RNA spiked in. Subset denoted: FACS-sorted CD8+CD4-CCR7+CD45RA+ naive T cells. Receptors were obtained from a human donor in good health. Some libraries in this study had Jurkat cell RNA spiked in.

The chain employs TRBV29-1 and TRBJ2-1; 10 nucleotides match TRBD2. CDR1 and CDR2 (germline): SQVTM, ANQGSEA. V was clipped by 2 bases and J by 5 bases; unmatched bases: 6. The CDR3 totals 15 residues. This chain's CDR3 is CSVELAGEPNNEQFF. The CDR3, as DNA: TGCAGCGTTGAACTAGCGGGAGAACCCAACAATGAGCAGTTCTTC.

This clonotype was found many times. The J gene is TRBJ2-7, the V gene TRBV28; D ambiguous. The V end was cut by 3 bases, the J end by 3 bases, with 12 bases between. This CDR3 has 14 amino acids. CDR1 and CDR2 (germline): MDHEN, SYDVKM. Here the CDR3 reads CASSFRGVGYEQYF. Here the CDR3 DNA reads TGTGCCAGCAGTTTCCGCGGAGTCGGCTACGAGCAGTACTTC.

J is TRBJ2-1 and V is TRBV19, with D tentatively TRBD2 (5 bases). V lost 1 base and J 9 bases, leaving 13 bases between the germline ends. Germline V CDR1 and CDR2: LNHDA, SQIVND (reference sequence). CDR3 length: 14 amino acids. This CDR3 reads CASSIVSGGGEQFF. DNA for the CDR3: TGTGCCAGTAGTATAGTTTCTGGAGGTGGTGAGCAGTTCTTC.

This clonotype has a count of ten or more. This chain links TRBV12-3 or TRBV12-4 with TRBJ2-3; no definite D call. The CDR3 is 11 amino acids. The germline V and J ends were trimmed by 10 bases and 5 bases, with 10 bases remaining between them. The CDR3 DNA follows: TGTGCCACCCTCTGGGGAGATACGCAGTATTTT. It translates to CATLWGDTQYF.

The V call is TRBV14, the J call TRBJ2-5; 9 positions match TRBD2. Germline values: CDR1 SGHDN, CDR2 FVKESK. The ends lost 4 bases at V and 4 bases at J; junction bases unmatched: 4. The CDR3 runs 14 residues. Written as DNA, the CDR3 is TGTGCCAGCAGCCCAGCGGGAGGAGGAGAGACCCAGTACTTC. This sequence encodes CASSPAGGGETQYF.

The chain has TRBV28 and TRBJ2-3; 14 bases are shared with TRBD2. The CDR3 extends over 17 amino acids. Trimming took 1 base from V and 4 from J; bases not matched to a gene: 4. Germline-derived CDR1 and CDR2 are MDHEN and SYDVKM. The CDR3 bases are TGTGCCAGCAGTTTATATGGGACTAGCGGGAGCGCAGATACGCAGTATTTT. The encoded protein is CASSLYGTSGSADTQYF.

Turning to this clonotype: A single base separates this from a much larger clone, so it may be a read error. The rearrangement links TRBV30 to TRBJ2-7; D uncertain. Trimming took 6 bases from V and 0 from J, leaving 6 bases between them. Germline CDR1 reads GTSNPN; CDR2 reads SVGIG (reference sequence). CDR3 length: 11 amino acids. DNA for the CDR3: TGTGCCTGTAACAGCTCCTACGAGCAGTACTTC. Protein sequence: CACNSSYEQYF.

This chain connects TRBV28 to TRBJ1-2, with 8 bases fitting TRBD1. The CDR3 spans 19 residues. V lost 5 bases to trimming and J lost 3 bases; unmatched junction nucleotides: 20. Germline lookup yields CDR1 MDHEN and CDR2 SYDVKM. CDR3 region: CASSLPPGTGLSEHYGYTF. The CDR3 coding sequence is TGTGCCAGCAGTCTACCCCCCGGGACAGGTCTTTCTGAACACTATGGCTACACCTTC.

In nucleotides, the CDR3 is TGTGCCAGCAGCCCTATAGCGGGAGCTCCGGGTGAGCAGTACTTC. As protein: CASSPIAGAPGEQYF. This chain connects TRBV9 to TRBJ2-7; TRBD2 matches 9 bases. The CDR3 is made up of 15 amino acids. Germline V gives CDR1 SGDLS, CDR2 YYNGEE. Trimming at V came to 4 bases and at J to 7 bases, leaving 12 bases not matched to a gene.

The chain has TRBV9 and TRBJ2-7; D call uncertain. Deletions cut 0 bases from V and 6 bases from J, with 10 bases between. The germline V gene has CDR1 SGDLS and CDR2 YYNGEE. The CDR3 consists of 13 residues. The CDR3 region is CASSVGSVGEQYF. The CDR3 DNA reads TGTGCCAGCAGCGTAGGGTCCGTGGGCGAGCAGTACTTC. Full variable domain (missing parts from reference TRBV9 and TRBJ2-7): DSGVTQTPKHLITATGQRVTLRCSPRSGDLSVYWYQQSLDQGLQFLIQYYNGEERAKGNILERFSAQQFPDLHSELNLSSLELGDSALYFCASSVGSVGEQYFGPGTRLTVT.

In this sample, this clonotype turned up a few times. The CDR3 spells CAWMEGLYGYTF. The CDR3 coding sequence is TGTGCCTGGATGGAGGGGCTGTATGGCTACACCTTC. The chain is built from TRBV30 and TRBJ1-2; tentatively, D is TRBD1 (5 bases). CDR1 GTSNPN and CDR2 SVGIG come from the germline V gene (reference sequence). Between the trimmed V and J ends, which lost 4 bases and 5 bases, there was a span of 11 bases. This CDR3 is 12 amino acids long.

This clonotype was found once. Mismatch with germline at one junction end may stem from a read error. This chain joins TRBV6-5 and TRBJ1-3; D unclear. CDR3 length: 14 amino acids. Germline-derived CDR1 and CDR2 are MNHEY and SVGAGI. The chain's CDR3 is CASSPQSTGNTLYF. The CDR3 bases are TGTGCCAGCAGCCCACAGAGTACTGGAAACACCCTATATTTT.

This clonotype was observed a single time. A read error may explain this, as a much larger clone is one base away. Written as DNA, the CDR3 is TGCGCCAGCAGCCAGGACAGGTCCCACACAGCTACGCAGTATTTT. It encodes CASSQDRSHTATQYF. The gene calls are TRBV4-3 and TRBJ2-3; 7 bases agree with TRBD1. This CDR3 has 15 residues. CDR1 is LGHNA and CDR2 is YSLEER in the germline V gene.

The sample holds a few counts of this clonotype. The V and J genes are TRBV30 and TRBJ2-7, with TRBD2 matching over 13 bases. Germline CDR1 reads GTSNPN; CDR2 reads SVGIG (reference sequence). After removal of 2 bases from V and 5 bases from J, the junction contained 3 bases not matched to a gene. The CDR3 consists of 14 residues. CDR3 sequence: CAWSRLAGGHEQYF. The DNA of the CDR3 is TGTGCCTGGAGTAGACTAGCGGGGGGCCACGAGCAGTACTTC.

This clonotype turned up a few times. This chain links TRBV7-9 with TRBJ2-3; 9 nucleotides line up with TRBD2. The CDR3 is 15 amino acids. V was clipped by 6 bases and J by 2 bases; unmatched bases: 6. Germline V gene lookup returns CDR1 SEHNR and CDR2 FQNEAQ (reference sequence). DNA of the CDR3: TGTGCCAGCAGGGCGGGACTAGCCTACACAGATACGCAGTATTTT. Protein sequence: CASRAGLAYTDTQYF.

As to this clonotype: The DNA is left out, because the CDR3 cannot be placed on it with certainty; the CDR3 is given as TCRdb lists it. The V call is TRBV7-9, the J call TRBJ2-1; no check of the table's D call, TRBD2, against the DNA was made. The germline V gene has CDR1 SEHNR and CDR2 FQNEAQ (reference sequence). The CDR3 has 16 residues if both end residues are counted. This CDR3 reads CASSSVGEGSYNEQLF.

A note on this clonotype: A much larger clonotype is one base distant, so this may be a read error. The gene calls are TRBV28 and TRBJ1-4, with 7 nucleotides matching TRBD1. CDR1 is MDHEN, CDR2 SYDVKM, per germline. The length of the CDR3 is 16 residues. The CDR3 spells CAGSSGQRYINEKLFF. CDR3 coding DNA: TGTGCCGGCAGTTCGGGACAGCGATACATTAATGAAAAACTGTTTTTT.

On this clonotype itself: The junction departs from germline at one end; a sequencing error may be responsible. J is TRBJ2-5 and V is TRBV6-5; D ambiguous. The V gene's germline CDR1 is MNHEY and CDR2 SVGAGI. This CDR3 spans 14 amino acids. The CDR3: CASSYLTGQEPQYF. DNA of the CDR3: TGTGCCAGCAGTTACTTGACGGGCCAAGAGCCCCAGTACTTC.

The chain uses TRBV20-1 and TRBJ2-7, with no clear D. The CDR3 covers 16 residues. Trimming removed 3 bases at V and 3 bases at J, with 21 bases between. The germline V gene encodes CDR1 DFQATT and CDR2 SNEGSKA (reference sequence). CDR3 residues: CSASPMAETTNYEQYF. The CDR3, as DNA: TGCAGTGCTAGTCCTATGGCCGAGACAACCAACTACGAGCAGTACTTC.

This clonotype was observed many times. The chain combines TRBV20-1 with TRBJ2-7; 7 bases are shared with TRBD1. With 5 bases clipped from V and 9 bases from J, the junction kept 10 bases outside the gene matches. Germline V gene lookup returns CDR1 DFQATT and CDR2 SNEGSKA (reference sequence). The CDR3 has 12 amino acids. The CDR3 bases are TGCAGTGCTGCCGACGAGGGGGCGTCGCAGTACTTC. Translation: CSAADEGASQYF.

V gene TRBV7-9 combines with J gene TRBJ1-1; TRBD1 might be the D (5 bases). The CDR3 loop spans 16 amino acids. From germline, CDR1 is SEHNR and CDR2 FQNEAQ (reference sequence). The V end was cut by 1 base, the J end by 1 base, with 13 bases between. The CDR3 is CASSLGWGETNTEAFF. The CDR3 DNA is TGTGCCAGCAGCTTAGGATGGGGGGAAACGAACACTGAAGCTTTCTTT.

Concerning this clonotype itself: Since a much larger clone is just one base distant, this may be a read error. The chain combines TRBV27 with TRBJ2-2, with TRBD1 identical over 8 bases. This CDR3 is 15 amino acids long. Germline V gene lookup returns CDR1 MNHEY and CDR2 SMNVEV (reference sequence). The CDR3 coding sequence is TGTGCCGGCAGTCCCCGGGACAGGTCGAGCGGGGAGCTGTTTTTT. Its protein is CAGSPRDRSSGELFF.

This clonotype has at least ten counts. The chain combines TRBV4-1 with TRBJ1-1; D might be TRBD1 (6 bases). Germline CDR1 MGHRA, CDR2 YSYEKL. Trimming removed 3 bases at V and 1 base at J, with 15 bases between. The CDR3 has 16 residues. CDR3 protein: CASSQGHRTRNTEAFF. The CDR3 DNA reads as TGCGCCAGCAGCCAGGGACACAGGACCAGGAACACTGAAGCTTTCTTT.

Notes on this clonotype: The junction shows a germline mismatch at one end, possibly a read error. The genes are TRBV20-1 and TRBJ2-5, with a weak D call TRBD2 (5 bases). The CDR3 spans 12 residues. Germline assignment: CDR1 DFQATT and CDR2 SNEGSKA (reference sequence). CDR3 amino acids: CSAGDWESERYF. The CDR3 DNA reads TGCAGTGCTGGAGATTGGGAGTCCGAGAGGTACTTC.